The text below deals with one TCR beta chain. The antigen remains undetermined. Per germline, CDR1 ENHRY and CDR2 SYGVKD. The CDR3 length is 14 residues. V shed 4 bases, J shed 12 bases, and the junction held 8 bases outside the gene matches. The data were obtained in a study of T cells in Graves' hyperthyroidism and ophthalmopathy. Regions amplified from RNA transcripts were the TCR beta CDR3 regions. When the TCR CDR3 underwent first-round RT-PCR, the HTBI primer set was used. TCRdb reprocessed the multiplex PCR reads via MiXCR and lists one record per CDR3 protein. The top ten hold 40% of the sample, which has more than 300,000 distinct CDR3 sequences, approximately 18% seen once. Study-level results: The blood repertoire included most of the expanded thyroid clonotypes above 0.001.

This sequence was found in a man aged 18 to 30 with Graves' ophthalmopathy. The chain joins TRBV10-3 to TRBJ1-6; 8 nucleotides agree with TRBD1. Sample: blood. The CDR3 here is CAISGTGQGIPLHF. The CDR3 nucleotides read TGTGCCATCAGTGGGACCGGACAGGGCATACCCCTCCACTTT.